This entry lists 21 T cell receptor beta chains sequenced from one sample in a study of cytomegalovirus exposure and HLA in healthy donors. This PCR relied on a set of 60 Vbeta primers and 13 Jbeta primers. The data were produced by immunoSEQ multiplex PCR, yet TCRdb's version contains in-frame clones alone and is incomplete. Counted here are a few hundred thousand clones, 82% occurring once; the ten biggest clones make up 0.5% to 0.7%. Sequencing was performed on PBMCs. Receptors originate from a woman aged 40-49 years in good health and CMV-seronegative.

This clone has a single count. The chain combines TRBV6-1 with TRBJ1-3; a possible D gene is TRBD1 (5 bases). Germline-derived CDR1 and CDR2 are MNHNS and SASEGT. V lost 4 bases and J 6 bases, leaving 13 bases between the germline ends. This CDR3 has 14 amino acids. CDR3 protein: CASSGRAFENTIYF. Here the CDR3 DNA reads TGTGCCAGCAGTGGCAGGGCGTTTGAAAACACCATATATTTT.

This clone was seen a single time. The CDR3 is CASSKWGQGRVRGTEAFF. DNA of the CDR3: TGTGCCAGTAGTAAGTGGGGCCAGGGTCGAGTGCGAGGCACTGAAGCTTTCTTT. This sequence joins TRBV19 and TRBJ1-1; D perhaps matches TRBD1 (5 bases). CDR1 is LNHDA, CDR2 SQIVND, per germline (reference sequence). This CDR3 comprises 18 residues. The V end lost 4 bases, the J end lost 4 bases, and 25 bases lay between the germline ends.

The V gene is TRBV30, the J gene TRBJ2-2, with TRBD2 identical over 9 bases. Germline V CDR1 and CDR2: GTSNPN, SVGIG (reference sequence). Trimming cost V 3 bases and J 1 base; bases outside gene matches: 3. This CDR3 region has 15 residues. The CDR3 DNA follows: TGTGCCTGGAGACTAGCGGGTATGAACACCGGGGAGCTGTTTTTT. Translating gives CAWRLAGMNTGELFF.

This clone was recorded once. The chain couples TRBV18 to TRBJ2-7; 8 positions agree with TRBD1. Germline CDR1 KGHSH, CDR2 LQKENI. The CDR3 totals 14 residues. With V trimmed by 3 bases and J by 5 bases, 6 bases remained unmatched. The CDR3 loop is CASSPPDRVDEQYF. In DNA, the CDR3 is TGTGCCAGCTCACCCCCGGACAGGGTGGACGAGCAGTACTTC. Together with reference TRBV18 and TRBJ2-7, the CDR3 gives the full variable domain: NAGVMQNPRHLVRRRGQEARLRCSPMKGHSHVYWYRQLPEEGLKFMVYLQKENIIDESGMPKERFSAEFPKEGPSILRIQQVVRGDSAAYFCASSPPDRVDEQYFGPGTRLTVT.

The chain links TRBV9 to TRBJ2-5; 8 nucleotides align to TRBD2. The CDR3 is made up of 15 amino acids. Germline V gene sequence: CDR1 SGDLS, CDR2 YYNGEE. After removal of 0 bases from V and 4 bases from J, the junction contained 5 bases not matched to a gene. The CDR3 protein is CASSVAGGASETQYF. In nucleotides, the CDR3 is TGTGCCAGCAGCGTAGCCGGGGGGGCTTCAGAGACCCAGTACTTC.

The V gene is TRBV7-2, the J gene TRBJ2-2, with 12 bases lining up with TRBD2. After removal of 6 bases from V and 3 bases from J, the junction contained 11 bases not matched to a gene. Germline-derived CDR1 and CDR2 are SGHTA and FQGNSA. The CDR3 has 18 amino acids. The CDR3 sequence is CASSRTLAGGSYTGELFF. CDR3 nucleotides: TGTGCCAGCAGTCGAACACTAGCGGGGGGTAGTTACACCGGGGAGCTGTTTTTT.

This clone was picked up one time. The chain uses TRBV2 and TRBJ2-1; 9 bases map to TRBD2. Germline CDR1 is SNHLY and CDR2 is FYNNEI. J lost 12 bases, V lost 2 bases, and 11 bases had no gene match. CDR3 length: 15 amino acids. CDR3 sequence (DNA): TGTGCCAGCAGTGAATTAACTAGCGGGTTTAGAGGGCAGTTCTTC. Translating it yields CASSELTSGFRGQFF. The whole variable domain, remainder taken from reference TRBV2 and TRBJ2-1, is EPEVTQTPSHQVTQMGQEVILRCVPISNHLYFYWYRQILGQKVEFLVSFYNNEISEKSEIFDDQFSVERPDGSNFTLKIRSTKLEDSAMYFCASSELTSGFRGQFFGPGTRLTVL.

V and J are TRBV4-2 and TRBJ2-1, with D possibly matching TRBD2 (5 bases). With 1 base removed from V and 1 base from J, the gap between germline ends came to 5 bases. The CDR3 loop spans 14 amino acids. Germline V gene lookup returns CDR1 LGHNA and CDR2 YNFKEQ. In DNA form, the CDR3 reads TGTGCCAGCAGCCAAGGCGGGTCCTACAATGAGCAGTTCTTC. Amino acid sequence: CASSQGGSYNEQFF.

The chain has TRBV5-1 and TRBJ1-1, with 7 positions matching TRBD1. The CDR3 sequence is 15 residues long. The J segment lost 0 bases and the V segment lost 4 bases, leaving 6 bases of the junction unmatched. Germline assignment: CDR1 SGHRS and CDR2 YFSETQ. CDR3: CASSPVQGLNTEAFF. The CDR3, as DNA: TGCGCCAGCAGCCCCGTACAGGGGCTGAACACTGAAGCTTTCTTT.

CDR3 sequence reads: CASSQGDSGYHYTF. The CDR3 region has the DNA TGCGCCAGCAGCCAAGGAGACTCAGGGTACCACTACACCTTC. The chain has TRBV4-3 and TRBJ1-2, with D maybe TRBD1 (5 bases). Germline values: CDR1 LGHNA, CDR2 YSLEER. Trimming pared 1 base from V and 10 bases from J, leaving 16 bases between. The CDR3 consists of 14 residues.

This chain connects TRBV27 to TRBJ1-6; D is ambiguous. This CDR3 has 13 amino acids. V was pared by 3 bases and J by 4 bases, with 4 bases between. Germline V CDR1 and CDR2: MNHEY, SMNVEV (reference sequence). The CDR3 loop is CASSFEYNSPLHF. The CDR3 DNA reads TGTGCCAGCAGTTTTGAGTATAATTCACCCCTCCACTTT.

V is TRBV27 and J is TRBJ2-7; 7 nucleotides align to TRBD1. Germline CDR1 and CDR2: MNHEY and SMNVEV (reference sequence). The CDR3 runs to 15 residues. V lost 8 bases and J lost 2; bases outside the gene matches: 12. In DNA, the CDR3 is TGTGCCAGCGTCGGCCCCGGGACAGTGACCTACGAGCAGTACTTC. Protein sequence: CASVGPGTVTYEQYF.

V is TRBV28 and J is TRBJ1-1; the D gene is possibly TRBD1 (5 bases). The germline V gene has CDR1 MDHEN and CDR2 SYDVKM. Trimming took off 6 bases at V and 0 bases at J, with 11 bases between the two ends. This CDR3 is built from 14 residues. The CDR3 protein is CASSLGGMNTEAFF. In DNA form, the CDR3 reads TGTGCCAGCAGCTTGGGGGGGATGAACACTGAAGCTTTCTTT.

This clone is a singleton in its sample. J is TRBJ1-2 and V is TRBV2; unclear D gene. This CDR3 has 13 residues. Germline V gene data show CDR1 as SNHLY and CDR2 as FYNNEI. V shed 7 bases and J shed 8 bases, with 17 bases lying between them. Here the CDR3 DNA reads TGTGCCAGCAACCAGGAGGGCGTCGGGGGCTACACCTTC. It translates to CASNQEGVGGYTF.

The genes are TRBV18 and TRBJ2-7; 11 bases align to TRBD2. The CDR3 has 16 residues. The V gene end was trimmed by 4 bases and the J gene end by 2 bases; junction bases not matched to a gene: 7. Germline CDR1 is KGHSH and CDR2 is LQKENI. CDR3 in amino acids: CASSRSSGGRTYEQYF. The CDR3 DNA is TGTGCCAGCTCACGATCTAGCGGGGGGCGGACCTACGAGCAGTACTTC.

The chain joins TRBV4-2 to TRBJ1-5, with no clear D. Deletions cut 3 bases from V and 6 bases from J, with 15 bases between. The germline gives CDR1 LGHNA, CDR2 YNFKEQ. The CDR3 consists of 15 residues. CDR3 amino acids: CASSHSGEVSQPQHF. CDR3 sequence (DNA): TGTGCCAGCAGCCACAGTGGCGAGGTCAGTCAGCCCCAGCATTTT.

The chain uses TRBV5-1 and TRBJ1-1, with 9 bases matching TRBD1. CDR1 SGHRS and CDR2 YFSETQ come from the germline V gene. The V and J ends lost 0 bases and 6 bases, in that order; junction bases with no gene match: 0. The CDR3 has 13 amino acids. CDR3: CASSLGTGAEAFF. The CDR3 nucleotides read TGCGCCAGCAGCTTGGGGACAGGGGCTGAAGCTTTCTTT.

On this clone itself: The junction differs from germline at one of its ends, possibly a read error. V gene TRBV12-5 combines with J gene TRBJ2-3; D gene unclear. Germline values: CDR1 LGHNT, CDR2 FRNRAP. This CDR3 contains 12 residues. The CDR3 coding sequence is TGTGCTAGTGGTTTGGCGAATCACCACTTATTTTTT. Its protein product is CASGLANHHLFF.

This chain joins TRBV6-1 and TRBJ1-5; maybe TRBD1 (5 bases). Trimming stripped 3 bases from V and 9 bases from J, with 18 bases between. The CDR3 is made up of 15 amino acids. Looked up from germline, CDR1 is MNHNS and CDR2 is SASEGT. The CDR3 DNA sequence: TGTGCCAGCAGTGATCCCCGGGGGGGGGTAGGGCCCCAGCATTTT. The encoded protein is CASSDPRGGVGPQHF.

The chain combines TRBV9 with TRBJ1-1; D not certain. Deletions cut 4 bases from V and 1 base from J, with 17 bases between. The CDR3 covers 16 residues. Germline CDR1 and CDR2: SGDLS and YYNGEE. The CDR3 sequence: CASSSVLTGRNTEAFF. CDR3 sequence (DNA): TGTGCCAGCAGCTCAGTACTGACTGGAAGGAACACTGAAGCTTTCTTT. The full variable domain, completed using reference TRBV9 and TRBJ1-1, is DSGVTQTPKHLITATGQRVTLRCSPRSGDLSVYWYQQSLDQGLQFLIQYYNGEERAKGNILERFSAQQFPDLHSELNLSSLELGDSALYFCASSSVLTGRNTEAFFGQGTRLTVV.

The chain has TRBV27 and TRBJ2-7; TRBD1 aligns across 7 bases. Trimming at V came to 2 bases and at J to 3 bases, leaving 7 bases not matched to a gene. The CDR3 is made up of 15 amino acids. The germline V gene encodes CDR1 MNHEY and CDR2 SMNVEV (reference sequence). CDR3 DNA sequence: TGTGCCAGCAGTTTAGAGGCAGGGGGTCTCTACGAGCAGTACTTC. Translation: CASSLEAGGLYEQYF.